Described below is a single T cell receptor beta chain sequence and its context. What it recognizes is unknown. Only in-frame clones appear in the TCRdb table, and some are missing; sequencing was by immunoSEQ multiplex PCR. This table holds approximately 77,000 clones, over 70% found once. This sample is drawn from a study of OX40 agonist ivuxolimab in advanced cancers. Study as a whole: The patients received agonistic anti-OX40 (CD134) antibody ivuxolimab. Past anti-PD-1, anti-PD-L1 or anti-CTLA-4 therapy was accepted, and 35% to 45% had received some.

In germline, CDR1 is GTSNPN, CDR2 SVGIG (reference sequence). V lost 3 bases to trimming and J lost 3 bases; unmatched junction nucleotides: 6. The CDR3 consists of 14 residues. Study-level results: Blood T cells, both CD4+ and CD8+, expanded clonally by week 6 at 0.1 to 3.0 mg/kg. Expanded peripheral T-cell antigen specificity went undetermined.

The sample here was CD4+ or CD8+ T cells sorted from blood, taken in a trial of the OX40 agonist ivuxolimab. The V gene is TRBV30, the J gene TRBJ2-3; 7 bases match TRBD1. This TCR was sampled from an adult with an advanced solid tumor such as melanoma, head and neck, liver or kidney cancer. The CDR3 spells CAWSDLTGTDTQYF. The DNA for the CDR3 is TGTGCCTGGAGCGATTTGACAGGGACAGATACGCAGTATTTT.